The 5 T cell receptor beta chains below were found in one sample sequenced in a study of T cell responses to AZD1222 COVID-19 vaccine. Method: immunoSEQ multiplex PCR; TCRdb's copy keeps in-frame clones and lacks some. The sample consists of around 160,000 clones, approximately 90% of them appearing once. Sample: peripheral blood, taken 28 days after the second AZD1222 dose. These TCRs come from an adult who received the AZD1222 COVID-19 vaccine.

This chain uses TRBV12-3 or TRBV12-4 with TRBJ1-5, with D possibly matching TRBD1 (5 bases). The ends were cut back, 6 bases at V and 5 bases at J, with 11 bases in the middle. The CDR3 totals 13 residues. The CDR3 reads CASSWDADQPQHF. CDR3 DNA: TGTGCCAGCAGCTGGGACGCGGATCAGCCCCAGCATTTT.

The chain couples TRBV2 to TRBJ1-5; TRBD1 matches 7 bases. CDR1 SNHLY and CDR2 FYNNEI come from the germline V gene. V shed 0 bases, J shed 0 bases, and the junction held 11 bases outside the gene matches. The CDR3 contains 19 residues. In nucleotides, the CDR3 is TGTGCCAGCAGTGAAGCGATCACAGGGGCCTGGCATAGCAATCAGCCCCAGCATTTT. It translates to CASSEAITGAWHSNQPQHF. Full variable domain (missing parts from reference TRBV2 and TRBJ1-5): EPEVTQTPSHQVTQMGQEVILRCVPISNHLYFYWYRQILGQKVEFLVSFYNNEISEKSEIFDDQFSVERPDGSNFTLKIRSTKLEDSAMYFCASSEAITGAWHSNQPQHFGDGTRLSIL.

The chain couples TRBV7-8 to TRBJ1-2, with TRBD1 as a possible D gene (6 bases). Germline V lookup: CDR1 SGHVS, CDR2 FQNEAQ. Trimming took off 2 bases at V and 4 bases at J, with 14 bases between the two ends. The CDR3 contains 15 residues. CDR3 sequence (DNA): TGTGCCAGCAGCTTATGGGGGCTGGGGGGCTATGGCTACACCTTC. Encoded protein: CASSLWGLGGYGYTF.

V is TRBV30 and J is TRBJ1-5; D is possibly TRBD1 (5 bases). This CDR3 has 13 residues. V was pared by 2 bases and J by 7 bases, with 12 bases between. Germline V CDR1 and CDR2: GTSNPN, SVGIG (reference sequence). DNA of the CDR3: TGTGCCTGGAGTAGTGACAGCGGACAGCCCCAGCATTTT. This encodes CAWSSDSGQPQHF.

This clone was recorded a few times. The chain links TRBV19 to TRBJ1-5; D is unclear. The germline gives CDR1 LNHDA, CDR2 SQIVND (reference sequence). The V and J ends lost 2 bases and 0 bases respectively, with 14 bases between them. The CDR3 covers 17 residues. In nucleotides, the CDR3 is TGTGCCAGTAGTATACGACTGGCAACAGATAGCAATCAGCCCCAGCATTTT. It encodes CASSIRLATDSNQPQHF.